The T cell receptor beta chain under discussion was sequenced for a study of CD8+ T cells in alopecia areata. Extraction of RNA preceded its reverse transcription into cDNA, which served as the sequencing template. Here immunoSEQ multiplex PCR was the method, and the copy in TCRdb shows in-frame clones only, minus some. The table records 90,000 to 100,000 clones, roughly 64% of them present only once. Study-level points and caveats: Patients shared TCRs less clearly than mice did, possibly owing to HLA.

Treatment here: oral pan-JAK inhibitor, 5-10 mg twice daily. With regard to this clone: Its antigen is unknown.

CDR3 length: 13 residues. Germline V gene sequence: CDR1 MGHRA, CDR2 YSYEKL. V lost 5 bases and J lost 2, with 9 bases in between. The chain links TRBV4-1 to TRBJ2-5, with D possibly TRBD1 on 6 matching bases. This sequence was found in a human donor with alopecia areata. This sample comprised CD8+ T cells sorted from blood, obtained at week 4, from a patient treated with tofacitinib. The CDR3: CASSYRVQETQYF. As DNA, the CDR3 is TGCGCCAGCAGCTACAGGGTTCAAGAGACCCAGTACTTC.